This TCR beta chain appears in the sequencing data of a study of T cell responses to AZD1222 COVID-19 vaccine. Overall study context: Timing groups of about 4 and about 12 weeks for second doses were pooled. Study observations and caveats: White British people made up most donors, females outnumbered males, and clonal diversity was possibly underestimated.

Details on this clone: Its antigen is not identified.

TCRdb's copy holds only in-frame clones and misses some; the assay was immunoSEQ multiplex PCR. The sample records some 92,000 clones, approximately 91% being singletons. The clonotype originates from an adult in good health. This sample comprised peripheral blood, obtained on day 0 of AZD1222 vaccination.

The CDR3 DNA sequence: TGTGCCTGGAGCTGGGTCAGAGATAATGAAAAACTGTTTTTT. Translated: CAWSWVRDNEKLFF. V gene TRBV30 combines with J gene TRBJ1-4, with D uncertain. Per the germline V gene, CDR1 is GTSNPN and CDR2 is SVGIG (reference sequence). The V gene lost 3 bases and the J gene lost 4 bases, with 12 bases spanning the gap. The CDR3 has 14 residues.